Listed here are 21 T cell receptor beta chains from one sample, sequenced in a study of CD8+ T cells in alopecia areata. Treatment given: oral pan-JAK inhibitor, 5-10 mg twice daily. The sequencing template was cDNA reverse transcribed from extracted RNA. The method was immunoSEQ multiplex PCR; TCRdb's version includes in-frame clones alone and lacks a portion of them. The sample yields a few hundred thousand clones, about three fifths seen once. The sample here was CD4+ T cells sorted from blood, taken at week 4, from a patient treated with tofacitinib. Receptor source: a human donor with alopecia areata.

The V and J genes are TRBV29-1 and TRBJ2-2; tentative D call: TRBD2 (6 bases). The CDR3 covers 14 residues. Trimming left V 5 bases short and J 1 base short, with 11 bases between. Germline CDR1 SQVTM, CDR2 ANQGSEA. Here the CDR3 DNA reads TGCAGCGTTAGGAGGGATGGGAACACCGGGGAGCTGTTTTTT. It translates to CSVRRDGNTGELFF.

A few counts support this clone. The gene calls are TRBV6-6 and TRBJ2-2, with 8 positions matching TRBD1. The germline V gene has CDR1 MNHNY and CDR2 SVGAGI (reference sequence). V lost 6 bases, J lost 3 bases, and 9 bases stayed unmatched. CDR3 length: 16 amino acids. CDR3 amino acids: CASRHQGAGDTGELFF. CDR3 coding DNA: TGTGCCAGCAGGCACCAGGGGGCTGGTGACACCGGGGAGCTGTTTTTT.

This clone was observed many times. The CDR3 loop reads CSVTQGQGLSEAFF. The CDR3 nucleotides are TGCAGCGTGACCCAGGGACAGGGATTGTCTGAAGCTTTCTTT. The chain links TRBV29-1 to TRBJ1-1, with 9 bases that match TRBD1. This CDR3 has 14 amino acids. Germline loops: CDR1 SQVTM, CDR2 ANQGSEA. The junction had 11 bases not matched to a gene; V was cut back by 6 bases and J by 6 bases.

This chain joins TRBV19 and TRBJ1-1; no firm D call. V dropped 9 bases and J dropped 0 bases, with 11 bases sitting between them. The germline V gene has CDR1 LNHDA and CDR2 SQIVND (reference sequence). The CDR3 extends over 13 amino acids. CDR3 DNA sequence: TGTGCCAGCCGGTTGATGATGAACACTGAAGCTTTCTTT. Its translation is CASRLMMNTEAFF.

This chain connects TRBV10-3 to TRBJ1-2; 7 bases are shared with TRBD1. With V trimmed by 6 bases and J by 4 bases, 11 bases remained unmatched. The germline V gene has CDR1 ENHRY and CDR2 SYGVKD. The CDR3 spans 15 residues. Here the CDR3 DNA reads TGTGCCATCAGACCCGGAGAGACAGGGTCCTATGGCTACACCTTC. Translated, it gives CAIRPGETGSYGYTF.

V is TRBV29-1 and J is TRBJ1-2; D uncertain. Germline CDR1 and CDR2: SQVTM and ANQGSEA. Trimming left V 4 bases short and J 7 bases short, with 13 bases between. The CDR3 is 12 amino acids. In DNA form, the CDR3 reads TGCAGCGTTGCGGTGAGAAAGGGTGGCTACACCTTC. Its protein product is CSVAVRKGGYTF.

The chain combines TRBV5-1 with TRBJ2-7, with 7 nucleotides matching TRBD1. The CDR3 extends over 17 amino acids. Looked up from germline, CDR1 is SGHRS and CDR2 is YFSETQ. V was pared by 2 bases and J by 0 bases, with 11 bases of the junction left unmatched. For the CDR3, the DNA is TGCGCCAGCAGCTTACGGACAGGAACAATAAGCTCCTACGAGCAGTACTTC. It codes for CASSLRTGTISSYEQYF.

The rearrangement links TRBV11-2 to TRBJ2-7, with D perhaps assigned TRBD1 or TRBD2 (5 bases each). The CDR3 covers 13 residues. V lost 1 base and J lost 5, with 9 bases in between. Germline V gene sequence: CDR1 SGHAT, CDR2 FQNNGV. CDR3 in amino acids: CASSLVGVHEQYF. The DNA of the CDR3 is TGTGCCAGCAGCTTAGTGGGGGTGCACGAGCAGTACTTC.

This clone was observed a handful of times. This same CDR3 is encoded by further DNA sequences in the sample. The chain recombines TRBV4-3 with TRBJ2-6; D not resolved. V dropped 0 bases and J dropped 0 bases, with 9 bases sitting between them. The CDR3 has 17 residues. The V gene's germline CDR1 is LGHNA and CDR2 YSLEER. The CDR3 DNA sequence: TGCGCCAGCAGCCAAGATAGAAGGGCCTCTGGGGCCAACGTCCTGACTTTC. It yields the protein CASSQDRRASGANVLTF.

The chain employs TRBV4-3 and TRBJ1-6; no clear D gene. V lost 4 bases and J lost 7, with 14 bases in between. Germline V gene lookup returns CDR1 LGHNA and CDR2 YSLEER. CDR3 length: 15 amino acids. CDR3 residues: CASSLGGPANSPLHF. CDR3 DNA sequence: TGCGCCAGCAGCCTCGGAGGTCCTGCGAATTCACCCCTCCACTTT.

With regard to this clone: Other nucleotide sequences in the sample specify the same CDR3. The V call is TRBV29-1, the J call TRBJ2-2; D gene unclear. The germline gives CDR1 SQVTM, CDR2 ANQGSEA. The CDR3 spans 12 residues. Trimming took off 4 bases at V and 1 base at J, with 4 bases between the two ends. The CDR3: CSVGRNTGELFF. The CDR3 DNA reads TGCAGCGTTGGCCGGAACACCGGGGAGCTGTTTTTT.

V usage is TRBV28 and J usage is TRBJ2-1; 9 bases line up with TRBD1. CDR1 and CDR2 from the germline V gene are MDHEN and SYDVKM. Trimming removed 4 bases from V and 0 bases from J; junction bases left unmatched: 7. The CDR3 runs 17 residues. CDR3 nucleotides: TGTGCCAGCAGTTCTAACAGGGGGCATCCCTCCTACAATGAGCAGTTCTTC. Its protein product is CASSSNRGHPSYNEQFF.

J is TRBJ2-2 and V is TRBV7-2; 9 bases are shared with TRBD1. This CDR3 contains 18 residues. Germline V lookup: CDR1 SGHTA, CDR2 FQGNSA. V lost 2 bases and J lost 3; bases outside the gene matches: 10. The CDR3 reads CASSLKAHRGQYTGELFF. The CDR3 coding sequence is TGTGCCAGCAGCTTAAAAGCCCACAGGGGGCAGTACACCGGGGAGCTGTTTTTT.

The chain links TRBV15 to TRBJ2-1; D is perhaps TRBD1 or TRBD2 (5 bases each). This CDR3 comprises 14 residues. Trimming cost V 6 bases and J 7 bases, with 16 bases left between them. Germline CDR1 and CDR2: LNHNV and YYDKDF (reference sequence). The CDR3 reads CATSWASGPNEQFF. Written as DNA, the CDR3 is TGTGCCACCAGTTGGGCTTCGGGGCCAAATGAGCAGTTCTTC. The full variable domain, with the rest looked up from reference TRBV15 and TRBJ2-1, is DAMVIQNPRYQVTQFGKPVTLSCSQTLNHNVMYWYQQKSSQAPKLLFHYYDKDFNNEADTPDNFQSRRPNTSFCFLDIRSPGLGDTAMYLCATSWASGPNEQFFGPGTRLTVL.

This clone was counted a few times. The chain couples TRBV25-1 to TRBJ2-5; 7 nucleotides match TRBD1. V shed 1 base, J shed 2 bases, and the junction held 4 bases outside the gene matches. This CDR3 has 15 amino acids. Germline CDR1 MGHDK, CDR2 SYGVNS. The CDR3 sequence: CASSESLGQQETQYF. The CDR3 DNA reads TGTGCCAGCAGTGAATCTTTGGGACAGCAAGAGACCCAGTACTTC.

The chain is built from TRBV7-6 and TRBJ2-7, with D possibly being TRBD1 (6 bases). Germline V gene sequence: CDR1 SGHVS, CDR2 FNYEAQ. CDR3 length: 15 amino acids. Trimming took 4 bases from V and 2 from J, leaving 15 bases between them. The CDR3 DNA reads TGTGCCAGCAGCTCCTACAGGGACACAGCCTACGAGCAGTACTTC. The encoded protein is CASSSYRDTAYEQYF.

V and J are TRBV7-6 and TRBJ2-1; a weak D match, TRBD2 (6 bases). Germline-derived CDR1 and CDR2 are SGHVS and FNYEAQ. V gave up 1 base and J gave up 5 bases, with 12 bases separating them. This CDR3 has 15 amino acids. The CDR3 loop is CASSLDFGGNNEQFF. DNA for the CDR3: TGTGCCAGCAGCTTAGACTTTGGAGGGAACAATGAGCAGTTCTTC.

This clone appeared a few times. The chain uses TRBV12-5 and TRBJ1-1; D is uncertain. V lost 6 bases and J 8 bases, leaving 13 bases between the germline ends. CDR3 size: 12 residues. From germline, CDR1 is LGHNT and CDR2 FRNRAP. The CDR3: CASGSQPGEAFF. DNA of the CDR3: TGTGCTAGTGGGTCACAGCCAGGAGAAGCTTTCTTT.

The chain employs TRBV15 and TRBJ1-1, with 7 bases matching TRBD1. The CDR3 totals 16 residues. The trim removed 1 base at V and 1 base at J, leaving 6 bases unmatched. Germline values: CDR1 LNHNV, CDR2 YYDKDF (reference sequence). The DNA for the CDR3 is TGTGCCACCAGCAGAGGCTTTGGGACAGCGAACACTGAAGCTTTCTTT. Its protein product is CATSRGFGTANTEAFF.

V usage is TRBV9 and J usage is TRBJ1-2; 10 bases line up with TRBD1. In germline, CDR1 is SGDLS, CDR2 YYNGEE. The CDR3 sequence is 15 residues long. V lost 5 bases, J lost 4 bases, and 8 bases stayed unmatched. CDR3 bases: TGTGCCAGCAGATCCGGACAGGGGGAAACCTATGGCTACACCTTC. Translated: CASRSGQGETYGYTF.

The rearrangement joins TRBV6-1 to TRBJ2-7; D is undetermined. The CDR3 covers 16 residues. The germline V and J ends were trimmed by 1 base and 2 bases, with 15 bases remaining between them. Germline V gene lookup returns CDR1 MNHNS and CDR2 SASEGT. The CDR3 loop reads CASSEDVRLYTYEQYF. The CDR3 DNA reads as TGTGCCAGCAGTGAAGACGTAAGGCTCTATACCTACGAGCAGTACTTC.